The TCR beta chain described here comes from a study of T-cell memory formation after mild COVID-19. The V gene end was trimmed by 3 bases and the J gene end by 5 bases; junction bases not matched to a gene: 8. The CDR3 is 15 amino acids. The germline gives CDR1 SGHRS, CDR2 YFSETQ. TCR alpha and TCR beta cDNA libraries carrying sample barcodes and UMIs were produced by 5'RACE using constant-segment primers. In TCRdb, the 5' RACE reads were re-called with MiXCR into one record per CDR3 protein. The sample records hundreds of thousands of distinct CDR3 sequences, roughly 24% being singletons. Findings of the study overall: The study found contracting CD4+ clones mainly in CM and EM and contracting CD8+ clones in EMRA. A subset of responding clones appeared in pre-infection memory, suggesting cross-reactive memory joined.

In the case of this clonotype: The antigen remains undetermined.

The chain couples TRBV5-1 to TRBJ1-2; 9 positions match TRBD1. The sequencing sample was made of PBMCs or a T cell subset sorted from them (not recorded which). This TCR came from an adult woman who had mild COVID-19 (a few samples of this study predate the infection). Cell type and time point are not known. Here the CDR3 reads CASSWGGQGSYGYTF. CDR3 in DNA: TGCGCCAGCAGCTGGGGCGGACAGGGGTCGTATGGCTACACCTTC.